The text below deals with one T cell receptor beta chain. Antigen: not known. The sample holds other DNA sequences that translate to the same CDR3. The sample originates from a study of T cell responses to AZD1222 COVID-19 vaccine. The study's findings and limits: The breadth and depth of Spike-specific TCRs increased once two AZD1222 doses had been given. It was only a handful of AZD1222 recipients who were seropositive at baseline. Repertoires were collected only later (after the peak T cell response had occurred).

The germline V gene has CDR1 KGHSH and CDR2 LQKENI. Trimming stripped 2 bases from V and 5 bases from J, with 6 bases between. This CDR3 comprises 13 residues. Measured with immunoSEQ multiplex PCR; TCRdb has only the in-frame clones, and not every one. The sample records about 88,000 clones, 90% being singletons. Material: peripheral blood, obtained 28 days after the second AZD1222 dose. The chain carries TRBV18 and TRBJ1-4; D gene unclear. The origin of this receptor is an adult who received the AZD1222 COVID-19 vaccine. CDR3 sequence reads: CASSPGRNEKLFF. Here the CDR3 DNA reads TGTGCCAGCTCACCAGGTCGGAATGAAAAACTGTTTTTT.